Listed below are T cell receptor beta chains from one sample, sequenced in a study of shared clonotypes between healthy human individuals. Data came from immunoSEQ multiplex PCR; TCRdb stores just in-frame clones and leaves some out. The sample records millions of clones, roughly 94% being singletons. The sequenced material came from naive CD4+ T cells sorted from blood. These receptors all come from a man between 18 and 35 years old in good health. Both conserved end residues are part of each CDR3. The D gene is left open where the match is weak. The size field is filled for only some rows; it gives once, few, many or a size class.

V gene	clone size	J gene	D gene	CDR3 DNA	CDR3 protein
TRBV25-1	NA	TRBJ2-7	NA	TGTGCCAGCAGTGGCACAGGGAGGTACGAGCAGTACTTC	CASSGTGRYEQYF
TRBV29-1	NA	TRBJ2-2	NA	TGCAGCGTTGACGGCAGGAACACCGGGGAGCTGTTTTTT	CSVDGRNTGELFF
TRBV7-2	NA	TRBJ2-7	TRBD2	TGTGCCAGCAGCTATACTAGCGGGACGTCCTACGAGCAGTACTTC	CASSYTSGTSYEQYF
TRBV7-9	NA	TRBJ2-2	NA	TGTGCCAGCAGCCCAAGGTCTGGGGGTAACACCGGGGAGCTGTTTTTT	CASSPRSGGNTGELFF
TRBV7-9	NA	TRBJ1-1	NA	TGTGCCAGCAGCTGGGCAGGGGTGAACACTGAAGCTTTCTTT	CASSWAGVNTEAFF
TRBV4-1	NA	TRBJ2-5	NA	TGCGCCAGCAGCCAAGGGGACAAACCTCAAGAGACCCAGTACTTC	CASSQGDKPQETQYF
TRBV6-5	NA	TRBJ1-5	NA	TGTGCCAGCAGTTACCACTCATACAGGGATCAGCCCCAGCATTTT	CASSYHSYRDQPQHF
TRBV6-1	NA	TRBJ1-2	NA	TGTGCCAGCAGTGAAGCCGTGCTGGGGAAGAACTATGGCTACACCTTC	CASSEAVLGKNYGYTF
TRBV28	NA	TRBJ2-5	TRBD2	TGTGCCAGCAGTACACTAGCGGGGAAAGAGACCCAGTACTTC	CASSTLAGKETQYF
TRBV5-8	NA	TRBJ1-3	TRBD1	TGTGCCAGCAGCTCCGGACAGGGATATTTT	CASSSGQGYF
TRBV20-1	NA	TRBJ2-5	NA	TGCAGTGCAGGGGGAAAAGAGACCCAGTACTTC	CSAGGKETQYF
TRBV29-1	NA	TRBJ1-2	TRBD1	TGCAGCGTTACAGGGGGCTCTGATGGCTACACCTTC	CSVTGGSDGYTF
TRBV4-1	NA	TRBJ2-2	TRBD1	TGCGCCAGCAGCCTATGGACAGGGACCACCGGGGAGCTGTTTTTT	CASSLWTGTTGELFF
TRBV9	NA	TRBJ2-7	NA	TGTGCCAGCAGCGTAAACCCGGACAGCCCCTACGAGCAGTACTTC	CASSVNPDSPYEQYF
TRBV20-1	NA	TRBJ1-1	NA	TGCAGTGCTATGACTGCGAGTGAAGCTTTCTTT	CSAMTASEAFF
TRBV19	NA	TRBJ1-4	TRBD1	TGTGCCAGTAGACAGGGGGCAAGAGAAAAACTGTTTTTT	CASRQGAREKLFF
TRBV18	NA	TRBJ2-2	NA	TGTGCCAGCTCACCCCTGGTCTACGATAACACCGGGGAGCTGTTTTTT	CASSPLVYDNTGELFF
TRBV10-1	NA	TRBJ2-3	NA	TGCGCCAGCAGTGAGTCGACGGGCCGGGGCACAGATACGCAGTATTTT	CASSESTGRGTDTQYF
TRBV5-1	NA	TRBJ1-6	NA	TGCGCCAGCAGCTTGGAGGGGGGGCGAGGTTCACCCCTCCACTTT	CASSLEGGRGSPLHF
TRBV2	once	TRBJ2-1	TRBD2	TGTGCCAGCAGTGTTCCAGCGGGGGGGCGCAATGAGCAGTTCTTC	CASSVPAGGRNEQFF
TRBV28	once	TRBJ1-6	NA	TGTGCCAGCAGTTCCGCCGGGACAACCCCTCACTTT	CASSSAGTTPHF
TRBV2	NA	TRBJ1-6	NA	TGTGCCAGCAGTGATACAGCGAGCAATTCACCCCTCCACTTT	CASSDTASNSPLHF
TRBV2	once	TRBJ2-1	NA	TGTGCCAGCAGTGAATCCAACAATGAGCAGTTCTTC	CASSESNNEQFF
TRBV6-5	NA	TRBJ2-7	NA	TGTGCCAGCAGTTACAGGCAGGTCGGCTACGAGCAGTACTTC	CASSYRQVGYEQYF
TRBV18	NA	TRBJ2-5	NA	TGTGCCAGCTCGCCAGGAGGGGTCCAAGAGACCCAGTACTTC	CASSPGGVQETQYF
TRBV11-2	once	TRBJ2-7	NA	TGTGCCAGCAGCTCCCTGAGCGCGATCTACGAGCAGTACTTC	CASSSLSAIYEQYF
TRBV6-1	once	TRBJ1-1	NA	TGTGCCAGCAGTGAACGAGGGGCGCGGACTGAAGCTTTCTTT	CASSERGARTEAFF
TRBV28	NA	TRBJ2-1	NA	TGTGCCAGCAGTTCTGCCGGGCAGGGGACGGCTGAGCAGTTCTTC	CASSSAGQGTAEQFF
TRBV6-5	NA	TRBJ2-1	TRBD1	TGTGCCAGCAGTCGTGGGACAGGGGCCTACAATGAGCAGTTCTTC	CASSRGTGAYNEQFF
TRBV5-6	few	TRBJ2-7	NA	TGTGCCAGCAGCTGGAAGCCAGCCTACGAGCAGTACTTC	CASSWKPAYEQYF
TRBV6-6	NA	TRBJ1-1	NA	TGTGCCAGCAGTTCCGAGACAGGCCGGGGGGCTGAAGCTTTCTTT	CASSSETGRGAEAFF
TRBV29-1	NA	TRBJ2-1	NA	TGCAGCGTTGAAGATCACGGATTCTTCGGCTACAATGAGCAGTTCTTC	CSVEDHGFFGYNEQFF